This paragraph covers one TCR beta chain sequence. With V trimmed by 2 bases and J by 9 bases, 20 bases remained unmatched. The CDR3 runs 19 residues. Germline V CDR1 and CDR2: SGHTA, FQGNSA. The data derive from a study of blood T cell repertoires in COVID-19. The wider study: The United States, Italy and Spain were the sources of the acute and convalescent COVID-19 samples. T cells, B-cell-depleted T cells, or PBMCs provided the cDNA or gDNA that served as material.

Original data processing: Estimates of nucleated cell counts were drawn from the amplification of reference gene primers. Repertoires were generated with immunoSEQ multiplex PCR, while TCRdb's copy carries only in-frame clones and drops some. V and J calls and clone size follow that table, whereas D and trimming were derived from the DNA. The top ten hold about 0.26% of the sample, which has around 700,000 clones, more than 80% seen once. This clonotype originated in a woman aged 18-29 years with acute or convalescent COVID-19. Material: peripheral blood. V gene TRBV7-2 combines with J gene TRBJ2-1; 9 bases map to TRBD1. The CDR3 is CASSLFEGQGSSRWAEQFF. CDR3 coding DNA: TGTGCCAGCAGCTTATTTGAGGGACAGGGTTCTTCGAGGTGGGCTGAGCAGTTCTTC.